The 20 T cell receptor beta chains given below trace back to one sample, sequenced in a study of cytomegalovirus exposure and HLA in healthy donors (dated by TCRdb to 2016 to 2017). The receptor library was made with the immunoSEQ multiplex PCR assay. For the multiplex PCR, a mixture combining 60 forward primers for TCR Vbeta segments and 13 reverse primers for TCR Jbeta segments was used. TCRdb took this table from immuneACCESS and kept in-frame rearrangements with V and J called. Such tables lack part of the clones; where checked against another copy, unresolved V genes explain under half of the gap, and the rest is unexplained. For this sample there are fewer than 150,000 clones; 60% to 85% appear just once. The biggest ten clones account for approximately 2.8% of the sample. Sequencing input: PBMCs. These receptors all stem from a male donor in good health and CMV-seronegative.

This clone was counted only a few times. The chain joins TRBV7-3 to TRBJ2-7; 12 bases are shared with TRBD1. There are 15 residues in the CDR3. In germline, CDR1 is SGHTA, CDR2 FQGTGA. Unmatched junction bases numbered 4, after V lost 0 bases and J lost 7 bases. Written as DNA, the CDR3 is TGTGCCAGCAGCTTAACCGGGGACAGGGGGCGGGAGCAGTACTTC. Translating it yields CASSLTGDRGREQYF.

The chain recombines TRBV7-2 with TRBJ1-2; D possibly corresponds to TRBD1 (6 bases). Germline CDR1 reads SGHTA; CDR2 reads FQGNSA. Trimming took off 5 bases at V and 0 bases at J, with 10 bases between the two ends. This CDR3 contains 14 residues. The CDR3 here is CASSRDTANYGYTF. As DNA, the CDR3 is TGTGCCAGCAGCCGGGACACAGCTAACTATGGCTACACCTTC. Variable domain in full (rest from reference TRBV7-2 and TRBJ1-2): GAGVSQSPSNKVTEKGKDVELRCDPISGHTALYWYRQSLGQGLEFLIYFQGNSAPDKSGLPSDRFSAERTGGSVSTLTIQRTQQEDSAVYLCASSRDTANYGYTFGSGTRLTVV.

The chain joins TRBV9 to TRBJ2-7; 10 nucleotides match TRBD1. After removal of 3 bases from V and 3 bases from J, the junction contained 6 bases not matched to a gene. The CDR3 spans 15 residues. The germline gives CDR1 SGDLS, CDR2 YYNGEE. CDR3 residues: CASSAGTGVVYEQYF. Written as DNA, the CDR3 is TGTGCCAGCAGCGCAGGGACAGGGGTTGTCTACGAGCAGTACTTC.

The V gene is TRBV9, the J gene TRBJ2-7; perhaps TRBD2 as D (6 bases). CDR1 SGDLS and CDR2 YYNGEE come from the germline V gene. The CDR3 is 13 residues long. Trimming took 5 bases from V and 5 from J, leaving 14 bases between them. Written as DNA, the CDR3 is TGTGCCAGCAGTGGCGGGATGGACAACGAGCAGTACTTC. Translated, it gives CASSGGMDNEQYF.

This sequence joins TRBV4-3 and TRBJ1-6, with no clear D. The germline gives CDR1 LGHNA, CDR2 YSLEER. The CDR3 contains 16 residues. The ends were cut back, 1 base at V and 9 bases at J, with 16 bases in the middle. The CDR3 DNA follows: TGCGCCAGCAGCCAAGTGGTCGGCATACCTAGTTCACCCCTCCACTTT. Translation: CASSQVVGIPSSPLHF.

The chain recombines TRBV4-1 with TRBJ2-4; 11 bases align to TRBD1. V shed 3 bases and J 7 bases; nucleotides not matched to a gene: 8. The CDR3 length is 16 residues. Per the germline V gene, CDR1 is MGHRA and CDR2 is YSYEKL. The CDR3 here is CASSQDPGQGVNIQYF. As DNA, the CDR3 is TGCGCCAGCAGCCAGGACCCGGGACAGGGGGTGAACATTCAGTACTTC.

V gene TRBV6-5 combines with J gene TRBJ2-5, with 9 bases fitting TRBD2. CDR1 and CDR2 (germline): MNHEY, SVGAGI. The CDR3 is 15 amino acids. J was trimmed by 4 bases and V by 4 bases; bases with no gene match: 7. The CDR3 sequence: CASSLGGGAGETQYF. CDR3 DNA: TGTGCCAGCAGTTTGGGCGGGGGGGCCGGAGAGACCCAGTACTTC.

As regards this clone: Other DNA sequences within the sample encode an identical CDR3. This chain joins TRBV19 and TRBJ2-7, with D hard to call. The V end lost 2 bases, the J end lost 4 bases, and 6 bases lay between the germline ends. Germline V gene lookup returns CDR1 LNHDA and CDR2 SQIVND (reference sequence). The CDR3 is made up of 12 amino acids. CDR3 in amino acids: CASSISPYEQYF. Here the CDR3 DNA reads TGTGCCAGTAGTATATCCCCTTACGAGCAGTACTTC.

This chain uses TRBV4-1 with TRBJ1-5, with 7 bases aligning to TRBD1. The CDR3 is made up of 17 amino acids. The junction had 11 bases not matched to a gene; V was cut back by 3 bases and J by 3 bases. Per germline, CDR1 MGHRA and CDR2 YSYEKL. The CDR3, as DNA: TGCGCCAGCAGCCACGGGGGGGCCAGGGGGATCAATCAGCCCCAGCATTTT. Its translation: CASSHGGARGINQPQHF.

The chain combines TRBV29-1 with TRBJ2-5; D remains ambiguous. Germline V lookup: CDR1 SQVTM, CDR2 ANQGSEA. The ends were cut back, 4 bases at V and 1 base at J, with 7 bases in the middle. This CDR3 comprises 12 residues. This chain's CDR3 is CSVVRSQETQYF. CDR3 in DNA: TGCAGCGTTGTTAGATCCCAAGAGACCCAGTACTTC.

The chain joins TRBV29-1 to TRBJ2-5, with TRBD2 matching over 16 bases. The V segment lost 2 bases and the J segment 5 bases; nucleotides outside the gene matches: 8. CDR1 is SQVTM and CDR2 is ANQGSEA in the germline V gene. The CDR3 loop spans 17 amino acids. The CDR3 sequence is CSVEPGLAGGWAETQYF. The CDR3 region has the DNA TGCAGCGTTGAACCGGGACTAGCGGGAGGGTGGGCGGAGACCCAGTACTTC. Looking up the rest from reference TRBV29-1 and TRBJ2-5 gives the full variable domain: SAVISQKPSRDICQRGTSLTIQCQVDSQVTMMFWYRQQPGQSLTLIATANQGSEATYESGFVIDKFPISRPNLTFSTLTVSNMSPEDSSIYLCSVEPGLAGGWAETQYFGPGTRLLVL.

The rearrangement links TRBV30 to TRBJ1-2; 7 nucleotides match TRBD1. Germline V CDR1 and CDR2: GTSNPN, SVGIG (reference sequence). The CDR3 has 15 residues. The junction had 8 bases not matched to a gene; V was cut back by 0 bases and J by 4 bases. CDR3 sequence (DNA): TGTGCCTGGAGTGTAAGCCCCCGGGACAGCTATGGCTACACCTTC. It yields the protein CAWSVSPRDSYGYTF.

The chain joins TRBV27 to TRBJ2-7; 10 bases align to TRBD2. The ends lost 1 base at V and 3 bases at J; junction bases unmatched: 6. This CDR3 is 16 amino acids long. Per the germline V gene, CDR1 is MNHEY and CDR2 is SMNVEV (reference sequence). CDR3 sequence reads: CASSLLASGSGYEQYF. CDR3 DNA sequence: TGTGCCAGCAGTTTATTGGCTAGCGGGAGTGGCTACGAGCAGTACTTC.

This CDR3 reads CAWSGRGDTDTQYF. In DNA form, the CDR3 reads TGTGCCTGGAGTGGACGGGGAGACACAGATACGCAGTATTTT. The J gene is TRBJ2-3, the V gene TRBV30; possibly TRBD2 for D (5 bases). Trimming took 1 base from V and 2 from J, leaving 10 bases between them. Germline CDR1 and CDR2: GTSNPN and SVGIG (reference sequence). There are 14 residues in the CDR3.

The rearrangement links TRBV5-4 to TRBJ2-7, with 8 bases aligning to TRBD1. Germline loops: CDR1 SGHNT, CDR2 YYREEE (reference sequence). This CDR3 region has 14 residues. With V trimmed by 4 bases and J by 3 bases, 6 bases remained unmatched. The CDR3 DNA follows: TGTGCCAGCAGCGATAGAACAGGGGGCTACGAGCAGTACTTC. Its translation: CASSDRTGGYEQYF.

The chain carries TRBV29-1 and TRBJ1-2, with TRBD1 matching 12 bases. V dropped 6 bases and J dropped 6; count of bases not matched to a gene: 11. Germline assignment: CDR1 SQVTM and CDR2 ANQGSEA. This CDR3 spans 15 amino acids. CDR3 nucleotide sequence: TGCAGCGTCTCAACCGGGACAGGGGGCGGGAATGGCTACACCTTC. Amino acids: CSVSTGTGGGNGYTF. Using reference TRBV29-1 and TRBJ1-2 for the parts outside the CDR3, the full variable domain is SAVISQKPSRDICQRGTSLTIQCQVDSQVTMMFWYRQQPGQSLTLIATANQGSEATYESGFVIDKFPISRPNLTFSTLTVSNMSPEDSSIYLCSVSTGTGGGNGYTFGSGTRLTVV.

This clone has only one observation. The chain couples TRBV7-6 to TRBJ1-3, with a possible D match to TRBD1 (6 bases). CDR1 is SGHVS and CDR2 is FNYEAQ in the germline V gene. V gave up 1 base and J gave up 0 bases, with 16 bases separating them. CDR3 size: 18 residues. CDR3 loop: CASSLGQGSPYSGNTIYF. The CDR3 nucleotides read TGTGCCAGCAGCTTAGGCCAGGGGAGCCCTTACTCTGGAAACACCATATATTTT.

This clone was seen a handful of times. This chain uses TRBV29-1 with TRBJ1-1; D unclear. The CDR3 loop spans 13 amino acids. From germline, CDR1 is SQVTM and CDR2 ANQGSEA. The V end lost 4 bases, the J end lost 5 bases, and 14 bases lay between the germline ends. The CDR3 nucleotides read TGCAGCGTTGGTATGAGGCTGAGGACTGAAGCTTTCTTT. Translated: CSVGMRLRTEAFF.

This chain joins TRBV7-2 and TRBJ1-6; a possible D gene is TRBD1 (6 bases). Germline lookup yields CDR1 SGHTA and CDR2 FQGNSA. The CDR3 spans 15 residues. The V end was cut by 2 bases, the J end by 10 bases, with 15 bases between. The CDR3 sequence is CASSLSGGLGSPLHF. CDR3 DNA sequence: TGTGCCAGCAGCTTAAGCGGGGGGCTGGGGTCACCCCTCCACTTT.

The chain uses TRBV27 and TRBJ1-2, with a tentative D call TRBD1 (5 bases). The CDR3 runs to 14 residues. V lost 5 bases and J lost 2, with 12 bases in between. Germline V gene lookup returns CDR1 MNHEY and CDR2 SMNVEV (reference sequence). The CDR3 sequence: CASSPATVNYGYTF. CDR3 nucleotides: TGTGCCAGCAGTCCAGCGACAGTGAACTATGGCTACACCTTC.